This T cell receptor (beta chain) appears in the sequencing data of a study of T cells after posttransplantation cyclophosphamide. CDR3 length: 16 amino acids. Germline CDR1 SGHAT, CDR2 FQNNGV. Trimming at V came to 5 bases and at J to 0 bases, leaving 9 bases not matched to a gene. Assay used: immunoSEQ multiplex PCR; TCRdb lists only in-frame clones, some missing. This sample yields about 47,000 clones, of which about 90% are seen a single time; 3% to 3.5% belongs to the top ten. With regard to this clone: The antigen is undetermined.

General study results and limits: Blood and skin or GI T cell repertoires showed limited TRB overlap. Donor CD8+ memory clones often dominated recipient blood repertoires at later times. Recipient CMV seropositivity and CMV reactivation strongly tracked TRB clonality.

Material for sequencing was PBMCs. The TCR was taken from a woman in her forties or fifties in good health and a related stem cell transplant donor. The chain uses TRBV11-2 and TRBJ2-7; 8 nucleotides align to TRBD2. CDR3 DNA: TGTGCCAGCAGCCTAAACGCGGGGGGCCCCTCCTACGAGCAGTACTTC. Translated: CASSLNAGGPSYEQYF.